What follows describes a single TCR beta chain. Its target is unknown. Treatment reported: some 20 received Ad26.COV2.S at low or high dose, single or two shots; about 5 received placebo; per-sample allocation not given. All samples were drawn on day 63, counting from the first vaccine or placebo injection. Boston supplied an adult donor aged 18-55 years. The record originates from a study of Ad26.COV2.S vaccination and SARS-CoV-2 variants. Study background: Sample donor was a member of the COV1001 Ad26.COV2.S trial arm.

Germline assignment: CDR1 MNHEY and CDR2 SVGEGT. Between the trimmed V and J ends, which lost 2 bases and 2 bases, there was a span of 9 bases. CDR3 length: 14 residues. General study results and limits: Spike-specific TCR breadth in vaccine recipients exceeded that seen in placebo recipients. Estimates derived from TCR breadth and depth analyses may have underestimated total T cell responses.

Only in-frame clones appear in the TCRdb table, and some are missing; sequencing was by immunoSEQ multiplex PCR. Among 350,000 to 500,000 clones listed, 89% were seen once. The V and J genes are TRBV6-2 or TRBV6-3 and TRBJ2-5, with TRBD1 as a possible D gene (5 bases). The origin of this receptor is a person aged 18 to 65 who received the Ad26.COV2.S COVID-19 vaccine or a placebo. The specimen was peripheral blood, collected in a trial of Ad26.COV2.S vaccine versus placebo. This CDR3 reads CASSYISGQETQYF. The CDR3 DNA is TGTGCCAGCAGTTACATTTCAGGGCAAGAGACCCAGTACTTC.